Listed below are T cell receptor beta chains from one sample, sequenced in a study of cytomegalovirus exposure and HLA in healthy donors. Assay used: immunoSEQ multiplex PCR; TCRdb lists only in-frame clones, some missing. The table includes about 190,000 clones, around 86% detected once. The sequencing sample was made of PBMCs. The receptors shown here come from a woman aged 18-30 years in good health and CMV-seronegative. The CDR3 runs from the conserved cysteine through the conserved F or W. D genes are given only for firm matches. Not all rows give a size; the values are once, few, many and, for expanded clones, a class.

TRBJ1-6	TRBD1	.	TRBV5-6	TGTGCCAGCAGCCTGGACAGGTTTGCCAACTCACCCCTCCACTTT	CASSLDRFANSPLHF
TRBJ1-5	.	once	TRBV10-3	TGTGCCATCAGTGAGAAGGGGTCAATTGGCAATCAGCCCCAGCATTTT	CAISEKGSIGNQPQHF
TRBJ2-7	.	.	TRBV11-3	TGTGCCAGCAGGATCCGGGGTAGTAACTACGAGCAGTACTTC	CASRIRGSNYEQYF
TRBJ2-3	TRBD1	once	TRBV11-3	TGTGCCAGCAGCTCACAGGGGCCTAGCACAGATACGCAGTATTTT	CASSSQGPSTDTQYF
TRBJ2-5	.	.	TRBV15	TGTGCCACCAGACCTATAGGAGGGCCCACGGAGACCCAGTACTTC	CATRPIGGPTETQYF
TRBJ1-5	.	.	TRBV5-6	TGTGCCAGCAGCTTTCGGGGGGGAAATCAGCCCCAGCATTTT	CASSFRGGNQPQHF
TRBJ1-1	.	few	TRBV6-6	TGTGCCAGCAGTCGAGAACAGGGTTATGAAACTTTCTTT	CASSREQGYETFF
TRBJ1-1	.	.	TRBV2	TGTGCCACCGGGGGGGGGCGCCTAGACACTGAAGCTTTCTTT	CATGGGRLDTEAFF
TRBJ1-2	.	.	TRBV6-5	TGTGCCAGCAACGGACTAAGGGACTATGGCTACACCTTC	CASNGLRDYGYTF
TRBJ2-7	.	.	TRBV30	TGTGCCTGGAGTCTAGGCTACGAGCAGTACTTC	CAWSLGYEQYF
TRBJ2-7	TRBD1	.	TRBV30	TGTGCCTGGAGTCCCCCGGGACAGGGGGCTTACGAGCAGTACTTC	CAWSPPGQGAYEQYF
TRBJ2-1	.	.	TRBV4-3	TGCGCCAGCAGCCAAGAAAATGGGGACTGGGAGAACGGTGAGCAGTTCTTC	CASSQENGDWENGEQFF
TRBJ2-7	.	.	TRBV4-1	TGCGCCAGCAGCCAGGGCGGGACAGCCACCAAACCCTACGAGCAGTACTTC	CASSQGGTATKPYEQYF
TRBJ2-7	TRBD2	.	TRBV15	TGTGCCACCAGCAAAACTCCGGGGGGGGTTCCCGGAGAGCAGTACTTC	CATSKTPGGVPGEQYF
TRBJ1-4	.	.	TRBV19	TGTGCCAGTAGTATATCGGGGATTAATGAAAAACTGTTTTTT	CASSISGINEKLFF
TRBJ2-3	TRBD2	.	TRBV11-3	TGTGCCAGCAGCTTAGATGCACTAGCGGCTCAGTATTTT	CASSLDALAAQYF
TRBJ1-4	.	.	TRBV6-5	TGTGCCAGCCGGAGGGCCTTATCTAATGAAAAACTGTTTTTT	CASRRALSNEKLFF
TRBJ2-1	TRBD2	few	TRBV5-1	TGCGCCAGCAGCTTCTCTAGCGGGGGGGTCTACAATGAGCAGTTCTTC	CASSFSSGGVYNEQFF
TRBJ1-5	TRBD1	.	TRBV27	TGTGCCAGCAGACCAAGACGCGAGGCCGGGACAGAAAGGAATCAGCCCCAGCATTTT	CASRPRREAGTERNQPQHF
TRBJ1-4	TRBD1	.	TRBV19	TGTGCCAGTGTGGACAGGGGGGCGGTTAGTGAAAAACTGTTTTTT	CASVDRGAVSEKLFF
TRBJ1-6	TRBD1	.	TRBV6-9	TGTGCCAGCAGTTATTTTTCTCAGCCGGACAGGGGGTCGCAGATATGTAATTCACCCCTCCACTTT	CASSYFSQPDRGSQICNSPLHF
TRBJ1-5	.	.	TRBV21-1	TGTGCCAGCAGCCAGGACAGTTACTATAGCAATCAGCCCCAGCATTTT	CASSQDSYYSNQPQHF
TRBJ1-5	.	.	TRBV12-5	TGTGCTAGTGTGGAGGGAGCTAGCAATCAGCCCCAGCATTTT	CASVEGASNQPQHF
TRBJ1-5	.	once	TRBV2	TGTGCCAGCACTAACAGGCATCAGCCCCAGCATTTT	CASTNRHQPQHF
TRBJ2-7	.	.	TRBV5-1	TGCGCCAGCAGCTTGGAGTCGGAGTCGGCGGGCGAGCAGTACTTC	CASSLESESAGEQYF
TRBJ1-2	TRBD1	.	TRBV19	TGTGCCAGTAGCGACAGGGCGCGGTATGGCTACACCTTC	CASSDRARYGYTF
TRBJ2-3	TRBD2	.	TRBV5-5	TGTGCCAGCAGCTTGGGGGCGGGAGGGGTCACAGATACGCAGTATTTT	CASSLGAGGVTDTQYF
TRBJ2-2	.	.	TRBV21-1	TGTGCCTGCCACAGGCGGACGAACACCGGGGAGCTGTTTTTT	CACHRRTNTGELFF
TRBJ2-1	TRBD2	.	TRBV19	TGTGCCAGTAGTCATCCAGCGGGGCGAACCTACAATGAGCAGTTCTTC	CASSHPAGRTYNEQFF
TRBJ2-7	TRBD2	.	TRBV7-7	TGTGCTAGCAGCCCGGGACTAGCGGGAGCCACCTACGAGCAGTACTTC	CASSPGLAGATYEQYF
TRBJ2-3	.	few	TRBV5-5	TGTGCCAGCAGCTTGTCCCCCGGACAGCTCACAGATACGCAGTATTTT	CASSLSPGQLTDTQYF
TRBJ2-7	TRBD2	.	TRBV11-3	TGTGCCAGCAGCTTAGTGGGGGGGGGTACCTACGAGCAGTACTTC	CASSLVGGGTYEQYF
TRBJ1-5	.	.	TRBV29-1	TGCAGCGTTGGGACAGTTAATCAGCCCCAGCATTTT	CSVGTVNQPQHF
TRBJ1-4	.	once	TRBV11-1	TGTGCCAGCAGCTCTACAGGGTACCCTAATGAAAAACTGTTTTTT	CASSSTGYPNEKLFF
TRBJ2-5	.	.	TRBV27	TGTGCCAGCAGACCCCAGGGATCTCAAGAGACCCAGTACTTC	CASRPQGSQETQYF
TRBJ1-2	.	.	TRBV19	TGTGCCAGTAGTACCCACTCCGGGAGCATGGGCTACACCTTC	CASSTHSGSMGYTF
TRBJ2-2	TRBD1	.	TRBV27	TGTGCCAGCAGTTGGTCCCCCGGGACAGGGAACACCGGGGAGCTGTTTTTT	CASSWSPGTGNTGELFF
TRBJ2-1	.	.	TRBV15	TGTGCCACCAGCAGAGAGATGGAGGTCAATGAGCAGTTCTTC	CATSREMEVNEQFF
TRBJ1-2	TRBD1	.	TRBV5-1	TGCGCCAGCAGCGGTGGACAGGGGGCGGGCTACACCTTC	CASSGGQGAGYTF
TRBJ2-5	.	.	TRBV5-1	TGCGCCAGCAGCTGGGGGTCCGTACGGGAGAGGGAGACCCAGTACTTC	CASSWGSVRERETQYF
TRBJ2-1	.	.	TRBV9	TGTGCCAGCAGCGTAGTTGGGAGCTCCTACAATGAGCAGTTCTTC	CASSVVGSSYNEQFF
TRBJ1-5	TRBD1	.	TRBV4-1	TGCGCCAGCAGCCTATTCCTCTCGGGACAGGGGCGCCAGGGGGCCCAGCATTTT	CASSLFLSGQGRQGAQHF
TRBJ2-1	TRBD2	.	TRBV12-5	TGTGCTAGTGGTTCGTTTAGCGGGGGTGAGCAGTTCTTC	CASGSFSGGEQFF
TRBJ1-6	TRBD1	.	TRBV4-1	TGCGCCAGCAGCGTACCTCCTGACAGGGTCGGGGATTCACCCCTCCACTTT	CASSVPPDRVGDSPLHF
TRBJ2-2	.	.	TRBV2	TGTGCCAGCAGTGGACAGATGAGCACCGGGGAGCTGTTTTTT	CASSGQMSTGELFF
TRBJ1-2	TRBD1	.	TRBV18	TGTGCCAGCTCACCACCGGGACAGGGCCCCTACTATGGCTACACCTTC	CASSPPGQGPYYGYTF
TRBJ2-4	TRBD2	.	TRBV10-3	TGTGCCACTGGACTAGCGGGGGGCCTAGCCAAAAACATTCAGTACTTC	CATGLAGGLAKNIQYF
TRBJ1-2	.	.	TRBV30	TGTGCCTGGAGTCTAAGGGAAGGAGGTGGCTACACCTTC	CAWSLREGGGYTF
TRBJ2-5	.	once	TRBV7-3	TGTGCCAGCAGCATGACAGTACAAGAGACCCAGTACTTC	CASSMTVQETQYF
TRBJ2-7	TRBD1	once	TRBV30	TGTGCCTGGAGTGTAGGGACAGGATTCTCCTACGAGCAGTACTTC	CAWSVGTGFSYEQYF
TRBJ2-1	TRBD2	once	TRBV18	TGTGCCAGCTCACTAGCGGGAGTCTTACACAATGAGCAGTTCTTC	CASSLAGVLHNEQFF
TRBJ1-6	.	.	TRBV7-2	TGTGCCAGCAGCTTAGGGACAGCCGCCATAATATATAATTCACCCCTCCACTTT	CASSLGTAAIIYNSPLHF
TRBJ2-1	.	once	TRBV5-1	TGCGCCAGCAGCTTGGGAGGGGGCGGGGTGGGGGACAATGAGCAGTTCTTC	CASSLGGGGVGDNEQFF
TRBJ2-3	TRBD2	.	TRBV2	TGTGCCAGCAGGCGCGGAGCGGGAGGGCCGGATAGCACAGATACGCAGTATTTT	CASRRGAGGPDSTDTQYF
TRBJ1-2	.	.	TRBV6-5	TGTGCCAGCAGTTACTCGTATCGAGCTAACTATGGCTACACCTTC	CASSYSYRANYGYTF
TRBJ2-1	TRBD2	.	TRBV19	TGTGCCAGTAGTGGTTCTAGCGGGAGGAGCTCCTACAATGAGCAGTTCTTC	CASSGSSGRSSYNEQFF
TRBJ1-1	.	.	TRBV4-1	TGCGCCAGCAGTCTGAAGGGGGGGGCTGAAGCTTTCTTT	CASSLKGGAEAFF
TRBJ1-4	TRBD1	.	TRBV4-3	TGCGCCAGCAGCCAGGACAGGGGTGAAAAACTGTTTTTT	CASSQDRGEKLFF
TRBJ2-5	TRBD2	.	TRBV5-1	TGCGCCAGCAGCTTGGTAGCGGGAGTTGAGACCCAGTACTTC	CASSLVAGVETQYF
TRBJ2-5	.	.	TRBV20-1	TGCAGTGCTAGAGAGTACGCGGCCCAGTACTTC	CSAREYAAQYF